A single sample is the source of the 4 T cell receptor beta chains below, sequenced in a study of blood T cell repertoires in COVID-19 (dated by TCRdb to about 2020). To prepare the library, the immunoSEQ multiplex PCR assay was applied. Sourced from immuneACCESS, this table was stored by TCRdb with only in-frame sequences that have V and J called. A share of the clones is absent; for the studies checked, an unresolved V gene accounts for under half, and the remainder has no known explanation. The sample has around 110,000 clones on record, 70% to 80% of them singletons. Of the sample, 6.2% is held by the ten largest clones. The sequencing sample was made of peripheral blood. Receptors originate from an elderly man with COVID-19, enrolled during active disease.

The genes are TRBV7-8 and TRBJ1-5; D gene unclear. The CDR3 loop spans 12 amino acids. Trimming pared 1 base from V and 9 bases from J, leaving 7 bases between. Per the germline V gene, CDR1 is SGHVS and CDR2 is FQNEAQ. CDR3 sequence (DNA): TGTGCCAGCAGCTTAGATTCCAGGCCCCAGCATTTT. Translated, it gives CASSLDSRPQHF.

This clone has just one count. V is TRBV6-5 and J is TRBJ2-1, with D possibly matching TRBD1 (6 bases). This CDR3 spans 14 amino acids. V dropped 10 bases and J dropped 0 bases, with 13 bases sitting between them. The germline gives CDR1 MNHEY, CDR2 SVGAGI. The CDR3 protein is CATTTGSSYNEQFF. The CDR3 coding sequence is TGTGCCACCACTACAGGGAGCTCCTACAATGAGCAGTTCTTC.

A note on this clone: A junction end diverges from the germline sequence, so it may reflect a read error. The V gene is TRBV7-7, the J gene TRBJ2-1, with D possibly TRBD1 on 7 matching bases. The CDR3 consists of 16 residues. Per the germline V gene, CDR1 is SSHAT and CDR2 is FNYEAQ (reference sequence). The CDR3 DNA reads TGTGCTAGCAGCCACGTCGGGGGACAGCGATGCGATGAGCAGTTCTTC. Encoded protein: CASSHVGGQRCDEQFF. The complete variable domain, with remaining parts taken from reference TRBV7-7 and TRBJ2-1, reads GAGVSQSPRYKVTKRGQDVTLRCDPISSHATLYWYQQALGQGPEFLTYFNYEAQPDKSGLPSDRFSAERPEGSISTLTIQRTEQRDSAMYRCASSHVGGQRCDEQFFGPGTRLTVL.

This clone was counted a single time. CDR3 protein: CATSDPSGISTDTQYF. CDR3 DNA: TGTGCCACCAGTGACCCTAGCGGAATAAGCACAGATACGCAGTATTTT. This rearrangement joins TRBV24-1 to TRBJ2-3; 7 bases agree with TRBD2. The length of the CDR3 is 16 residues. Germline V CDR1 and CDR2: KGHDR, SFDVKD. J gave up 0 bases and V 4 bases, and 6 bases lay outside the gene matches.